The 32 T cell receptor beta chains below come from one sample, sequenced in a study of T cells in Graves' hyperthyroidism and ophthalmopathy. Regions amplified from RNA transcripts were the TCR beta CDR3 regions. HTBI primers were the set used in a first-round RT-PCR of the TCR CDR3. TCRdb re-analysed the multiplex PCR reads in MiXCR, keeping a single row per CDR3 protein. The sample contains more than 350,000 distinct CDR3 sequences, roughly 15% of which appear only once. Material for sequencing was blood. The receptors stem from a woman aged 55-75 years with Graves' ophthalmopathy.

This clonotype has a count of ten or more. The CDR3 loop is CASSGQGTTYNEQFF. CDR3 DNA sequence: TGTGCCAGCAGCGGTCAGGGGACTACATACAATGAGCAGTTCTTC. V is TRBV11-2 and J is TRBJ2-1; TRBD2 is a possible D gene (7 bases). The CDR3 is 15 residues long. The V end lost 5 bases, the J end lost 4 bases, and 15 bases lay between the germline ends. Germline assignment: CDR1 SGHAT and CDR2 FQNNGV.

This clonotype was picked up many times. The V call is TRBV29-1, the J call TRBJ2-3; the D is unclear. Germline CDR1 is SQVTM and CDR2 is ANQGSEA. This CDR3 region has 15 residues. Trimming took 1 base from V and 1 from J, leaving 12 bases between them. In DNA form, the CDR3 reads TGCAGCGTTGAAGCGGTGTTTGGTGGCACAGATACGCAGTATTTT. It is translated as CSVEAVFGGTDTQYF.

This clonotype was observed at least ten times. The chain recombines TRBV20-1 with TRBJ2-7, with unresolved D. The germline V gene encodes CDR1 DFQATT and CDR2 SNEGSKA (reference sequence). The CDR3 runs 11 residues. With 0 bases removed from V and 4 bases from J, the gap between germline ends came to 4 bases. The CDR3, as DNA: TGCAGTGCTAGAGATCCTTACGAGCAGTACTTC. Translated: CSARDPYEQYF.

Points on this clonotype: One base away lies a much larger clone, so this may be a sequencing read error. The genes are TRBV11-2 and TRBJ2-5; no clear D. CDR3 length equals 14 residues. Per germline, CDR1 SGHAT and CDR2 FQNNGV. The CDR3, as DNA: TGTGCCGGCAGTTACCCGGGTAGCCCAGAGACCCAGTACTTC. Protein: CAGSYPGSPETQYF.

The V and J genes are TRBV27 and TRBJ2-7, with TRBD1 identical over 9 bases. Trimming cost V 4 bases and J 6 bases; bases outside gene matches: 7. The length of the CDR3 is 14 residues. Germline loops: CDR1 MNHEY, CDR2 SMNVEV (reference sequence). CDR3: CASSWGQGLGEQYF. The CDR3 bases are TGTGCCAGCAGTTGGGGACAGGGTTTGGGCGAGCAGTACTTC.

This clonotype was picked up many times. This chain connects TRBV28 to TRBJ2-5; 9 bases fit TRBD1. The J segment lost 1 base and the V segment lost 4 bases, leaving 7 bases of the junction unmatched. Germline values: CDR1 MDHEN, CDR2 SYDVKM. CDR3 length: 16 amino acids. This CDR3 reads CASSSSGTGFQETQYF. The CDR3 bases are TGTGCCAGCAGTTCCTCCGGGACAGGGTTCCAAGAGACCCAGTACTTC.

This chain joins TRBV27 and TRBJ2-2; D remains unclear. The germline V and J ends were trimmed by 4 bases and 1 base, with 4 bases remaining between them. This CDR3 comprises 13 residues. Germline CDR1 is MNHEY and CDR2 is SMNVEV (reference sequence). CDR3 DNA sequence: TGTGCCAGCAGTTATATGAACACCGGGGAGCTGTTTTTT. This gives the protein CASSYMNTGELFF.

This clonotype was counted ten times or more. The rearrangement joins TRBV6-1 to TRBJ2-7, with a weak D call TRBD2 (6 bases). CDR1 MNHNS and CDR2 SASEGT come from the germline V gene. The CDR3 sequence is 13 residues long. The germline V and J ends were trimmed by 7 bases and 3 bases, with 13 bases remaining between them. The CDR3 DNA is TGTGCCAGCAATTCTGTGGGGGGCTACGAGCAGTACTTC. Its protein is CASNSVGGYEQYF.

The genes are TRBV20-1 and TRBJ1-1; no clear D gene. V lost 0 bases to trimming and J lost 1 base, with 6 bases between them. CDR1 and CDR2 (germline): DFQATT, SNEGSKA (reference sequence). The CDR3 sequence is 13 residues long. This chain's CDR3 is CSARDNRNTEAFF. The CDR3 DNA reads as TGCAGTGCTAGAGATAACAGGAACACTGAAGCTTTCTTT.

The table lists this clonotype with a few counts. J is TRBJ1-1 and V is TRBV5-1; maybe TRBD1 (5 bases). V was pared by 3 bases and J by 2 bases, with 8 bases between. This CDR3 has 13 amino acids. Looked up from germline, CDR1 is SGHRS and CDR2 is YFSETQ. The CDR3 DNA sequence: TGCGCCAGCAGCTGGGGGACCAACACTGAAGCTTTCTTT. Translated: CASSWGTNTEAFF.

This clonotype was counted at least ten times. The CDR3 loop is CASSPGQTLHF. In DNA form, the CDR3 reads TGTGCCAGCTCACCGGGACAGACCCTCCACTTT. The chain recombines TRBV18 with TRBJ1-6; TRBD1 aligns across 7 bases. The germline gives CDR1 KGHSH, CDR2 LQKENI. The junction had 1 base not matched to a gene; V was cut back by 3 bases and J by 14 bases. The CDR3 contains 11 residues.

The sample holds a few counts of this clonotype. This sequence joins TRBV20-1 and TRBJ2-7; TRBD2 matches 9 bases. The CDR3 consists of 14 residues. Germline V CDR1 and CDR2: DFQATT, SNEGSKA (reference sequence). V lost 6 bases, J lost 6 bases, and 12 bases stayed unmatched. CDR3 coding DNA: TGCAGTGCCCCGGCCGGGACTAGCAGAGGCGAGCAGTACTTC. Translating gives CSAPAGTSRGEQYF.

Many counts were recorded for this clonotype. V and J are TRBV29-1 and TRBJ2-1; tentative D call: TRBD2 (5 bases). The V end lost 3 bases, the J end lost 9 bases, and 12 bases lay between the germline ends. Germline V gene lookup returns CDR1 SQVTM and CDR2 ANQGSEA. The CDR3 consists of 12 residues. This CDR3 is CSVDGNFGEQFF. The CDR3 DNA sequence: TGCAGCGTTGACGGGAATTTTGGTGAGCAGTTCTTC.

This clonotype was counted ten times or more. CDR3 nucleotides: TGTGCCAGCATCCTGGACAGACCAACTAGCACAGATACGCAGTATTTT. Translation: CASILDRPTSTDTQYF. The rearrangement links TRBV2 to TRBJ2-3; TRBD1 might be the D (6 bases). Germline CDR1 SNHLY, CDR2 FYNNEI. The CDR3 is 16 residues long. Trimming took off 7 bases at V and 0 bases at J, with 17 bases between the two ends.

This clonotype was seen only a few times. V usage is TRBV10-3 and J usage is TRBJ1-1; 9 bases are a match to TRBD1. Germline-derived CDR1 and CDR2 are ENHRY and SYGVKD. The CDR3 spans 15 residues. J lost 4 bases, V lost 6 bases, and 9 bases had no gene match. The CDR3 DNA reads TGTGCCATCAGCTGGACAGGGGCCCGCGGCACTGAAGCTTTCTTT. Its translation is CAISWTGARGTEAFF.

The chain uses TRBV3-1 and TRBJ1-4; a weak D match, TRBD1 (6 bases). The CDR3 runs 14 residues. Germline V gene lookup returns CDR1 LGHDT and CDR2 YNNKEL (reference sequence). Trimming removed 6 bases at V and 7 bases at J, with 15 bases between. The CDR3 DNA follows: TGTGCCAGCAGGGGGGCAGGGAAGAGTGAAAAACTGTTTTTT. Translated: CASRGAGKSEKLFF.

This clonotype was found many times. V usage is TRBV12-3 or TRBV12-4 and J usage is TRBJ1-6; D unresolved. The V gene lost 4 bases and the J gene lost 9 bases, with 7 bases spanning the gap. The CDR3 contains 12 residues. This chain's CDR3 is CASSSVGSPLHF. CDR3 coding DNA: TGTGCCAGCAGTTCTGTGGGTTCACCCCTCCACTTT.

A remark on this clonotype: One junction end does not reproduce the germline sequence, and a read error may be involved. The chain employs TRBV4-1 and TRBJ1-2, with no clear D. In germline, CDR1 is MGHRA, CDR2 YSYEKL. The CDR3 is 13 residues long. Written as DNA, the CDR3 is TGCGCCAGCAGCCCCTTGGGAGGCGATGGCTGCACCTTC. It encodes CASSPLGGDGCTF.

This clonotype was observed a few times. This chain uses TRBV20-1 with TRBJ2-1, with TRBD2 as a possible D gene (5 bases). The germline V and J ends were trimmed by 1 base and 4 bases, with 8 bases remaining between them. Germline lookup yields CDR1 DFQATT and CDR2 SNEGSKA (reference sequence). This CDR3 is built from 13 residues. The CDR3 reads CSARGGQYNEQFF. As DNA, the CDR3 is TGCAGTGCTAGAGGCGGGCAGTACAATGAGCAGTTCTTC.

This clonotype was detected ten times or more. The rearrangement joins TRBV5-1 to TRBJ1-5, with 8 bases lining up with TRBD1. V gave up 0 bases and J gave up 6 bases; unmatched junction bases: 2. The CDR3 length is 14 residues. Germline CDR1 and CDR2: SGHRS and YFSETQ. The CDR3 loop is CASSLGTGLQPQHF. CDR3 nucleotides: TGCGCCAGCAGCTTGGGGACAGGGCTTCAGCCCCAGCATTTT.

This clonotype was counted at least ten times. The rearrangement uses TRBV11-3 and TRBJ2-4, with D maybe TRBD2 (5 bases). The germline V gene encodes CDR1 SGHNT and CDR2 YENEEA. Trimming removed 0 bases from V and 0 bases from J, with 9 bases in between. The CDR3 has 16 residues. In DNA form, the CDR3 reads TGTGCCAGCAGCTTAGACGGCGGGTCAGCCAAAAACATTCAGTACTTC. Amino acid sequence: CASSLDGGSAKNIQYF.

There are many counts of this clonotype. The CDR3 DNA sequence: TGCGCCAGCAGCGACAGGCTTTTGAACACTGAAGCTTTCTTT. It encodes CASSDRLLNTEAFF. The chain couples TRBV5-1 to TRBJ1-1; tentatively, D is TRBD1 (6 bases). This CDR3 region has 14 residues. Trimming took 4 bases from V and 0 from J, leaving 10 bases between them. The germline V gene has CDR1 SGHRS and CDR2 YFSETQ.

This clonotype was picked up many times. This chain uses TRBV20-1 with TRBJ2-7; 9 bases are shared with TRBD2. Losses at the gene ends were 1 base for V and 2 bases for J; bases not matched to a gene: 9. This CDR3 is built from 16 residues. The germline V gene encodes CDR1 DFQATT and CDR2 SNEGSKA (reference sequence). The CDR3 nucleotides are TGCAGTGCTAGAGCGTCTCTTAGCGGGAGCCCCTACGAGCAGTACTTC. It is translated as CSARASLSGSPYEQYF.

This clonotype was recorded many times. CDR3 nucleotide sequence: TGCGCCAGCAGCTTGGAGACAGGGGTCTACAATGAGCAGTTCTTC. Translated: CASSLETGVYNEQFF. The J gene is TRBJ2-1, the V gene TRBV5-1, with 8 nucleotides matching TRBD1. CDR1 SGHRS and CDR2 YFSETQ come from the germline V gene. The CDR3 sequence is 15 residues long. The J segment lost 3 bases and the V segment lost 0 bases, leaving 2 bases of the junction unmatched.

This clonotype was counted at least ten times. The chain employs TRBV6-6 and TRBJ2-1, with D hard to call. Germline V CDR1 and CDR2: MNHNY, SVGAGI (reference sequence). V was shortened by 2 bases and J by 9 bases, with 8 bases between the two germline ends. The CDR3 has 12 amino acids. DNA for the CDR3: TGTGCCAGCAGTTACAGTGGCGGTGAGCAGTTCTTC. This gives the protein CASSYSGGEQFF.

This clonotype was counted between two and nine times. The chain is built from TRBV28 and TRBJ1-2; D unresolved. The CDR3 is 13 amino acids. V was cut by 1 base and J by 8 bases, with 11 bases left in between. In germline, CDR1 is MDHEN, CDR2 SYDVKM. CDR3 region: CASSLSPPLGYTF. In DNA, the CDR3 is TGTGCCAGCAGTTTATCTCCCCCATTGGGCTACACCTTC.

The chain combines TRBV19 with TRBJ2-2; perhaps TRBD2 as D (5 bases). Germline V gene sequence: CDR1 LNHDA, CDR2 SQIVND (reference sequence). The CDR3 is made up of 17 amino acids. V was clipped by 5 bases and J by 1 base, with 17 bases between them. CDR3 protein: CASSVGIRVENTGELFF. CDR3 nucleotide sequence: TGTGCCAGTAGTGTCGGGATCCGCGTAGAGAACACCGGGGAGCTGTTTTTT.

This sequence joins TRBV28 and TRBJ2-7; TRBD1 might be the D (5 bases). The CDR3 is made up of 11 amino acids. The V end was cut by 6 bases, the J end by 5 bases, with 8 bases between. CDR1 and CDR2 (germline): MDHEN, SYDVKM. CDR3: CASRSTDEQYF. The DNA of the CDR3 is TGTGCCAGCAGGTCGACAGACGAGCAGTACTTC.

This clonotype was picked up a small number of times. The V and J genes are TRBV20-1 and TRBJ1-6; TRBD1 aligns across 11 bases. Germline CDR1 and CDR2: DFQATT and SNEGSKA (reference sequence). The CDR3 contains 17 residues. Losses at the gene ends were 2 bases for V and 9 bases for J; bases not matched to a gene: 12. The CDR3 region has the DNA TGCAGTGCTAGATCCGACAGGACAGGGGGCAAGGGTTCACCCCTCCACTTT. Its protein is CSARSDRTGGKGSPLHF.

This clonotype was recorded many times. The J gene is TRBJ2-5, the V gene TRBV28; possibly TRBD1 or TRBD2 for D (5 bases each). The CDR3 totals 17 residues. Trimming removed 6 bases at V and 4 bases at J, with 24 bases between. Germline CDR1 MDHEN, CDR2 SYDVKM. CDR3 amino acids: CASSSPPGRRAGETQYF. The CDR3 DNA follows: TGTGCCAGCAGCTCTCCTCCGGGACGGCGGGCCGGAGAGACCCAGTACTTC.

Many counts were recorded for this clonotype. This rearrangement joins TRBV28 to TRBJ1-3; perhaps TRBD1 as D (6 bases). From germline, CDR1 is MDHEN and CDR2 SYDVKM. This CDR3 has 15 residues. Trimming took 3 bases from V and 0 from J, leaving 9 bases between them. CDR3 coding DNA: TGTGCCAGCAGTTTCCGGGACAACTCTGGAAACACCATATATTTT. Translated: CASSFRDNSGNTIYF.

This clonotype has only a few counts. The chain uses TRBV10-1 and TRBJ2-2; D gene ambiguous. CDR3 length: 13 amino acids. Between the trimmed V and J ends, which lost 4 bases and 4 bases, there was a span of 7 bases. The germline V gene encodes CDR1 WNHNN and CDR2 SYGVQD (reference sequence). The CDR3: CASSASFTGELFF. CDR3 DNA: TGCGCCAGCAGTGCCTCTTTCACCGGGGAGCTGTTTTTT.